This entry features one T cell receptor (beta chain) sequence. Antigen: not known. The data were taken from a study of cytomegalovirus exposure and HLA in healthy donors. For the study at large: Earlier findings included more than 95 million unique TCR beta sequences obtained from 150 million to 200 million T cells. Regarding the study as a whole: Association of about 17,000 TCR beta sequences with HLA alleles was found at 0.05 false discovery rate in a later analysis. Some segments of the V type, notably TRBV6-2 and TRBV6-3, were excluded as indistinguishable. One variant, a missense change in DCLRE1C, was linked in a later analysis to TCR beta V- and J-gene trimming.

PCR used 60 Vbeta primers and 13 Jbeta primers. The data were produced by immunoSEQ multiplex PCR, yet TCRdb's version contains in-frame clones alone and is incomplete. The sample shows some 150,000 clones, roughly two thirds of them seen only once. The V end lost 4 bases, the J end lost 3 bases, and 20 bases lay between the germline ends. The CDR3 runs 17 residues. Germline V gene lookup returns CDR1 SGHNT and CDR2 YYREEE (reference sequence). The sequence was collected from a human donor in good health. The specimen was PBMCs. V and J are TRBV5-4 and TRBJ1-5; tentatively, D is TRBD1 (5 bases). The CDR3 DNA is TGTGCCAGCAGCACGCCTCACCGGACGGGGGACAATCAGCCCCAGCATTTT. This sequence encodes CASSTPHRTGDNQPQHF.